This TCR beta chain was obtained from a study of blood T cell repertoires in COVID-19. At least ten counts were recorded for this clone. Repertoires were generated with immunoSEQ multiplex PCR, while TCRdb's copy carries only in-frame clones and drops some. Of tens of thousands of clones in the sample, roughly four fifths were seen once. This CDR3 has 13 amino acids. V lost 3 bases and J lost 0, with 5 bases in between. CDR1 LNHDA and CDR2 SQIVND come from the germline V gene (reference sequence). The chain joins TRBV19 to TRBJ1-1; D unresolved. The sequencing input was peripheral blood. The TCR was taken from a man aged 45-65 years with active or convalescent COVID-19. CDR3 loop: CASSISLNTEAFF. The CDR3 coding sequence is TGTGCCAGTAGTATCAGTTTGAACACTGAAGCTTTCTTT.